Each of the 26 T cell receptor beta chains below was sequenced from the same sample in a study of Graves' ophthalmopathy and Graves' hyperthyroidism. Amplification targeted the TCR beta CDR3 regions, with RNA transcripts as the source material. Second-round multiplex PCR came after first-round RT-PCR with HTBI primers. TCRdb redid the calling of the multiplex PCR reads with MiXCR, one entry per CDR3 protein. Here the sample spans 400,000 to 450,000 distinct CDR3 sequences, approximately 21% being singletons. Material: peripheral blood. The receptors shown here come from a woman between 18 and 30 years old with stable Graves' hyperthyroidism.

This clonotype was seen repeatedly, ten times or more. The gene calls are TRBV19 and TRBJ1-1; D ambiguous. CDR3 length: 12 amino acids. The V end lost 3 bases, the J end lost 5 bases, and 7 bases lay between the germline ends. Germline lookup yields CDR1 LNHDA and CDR2 SQIVND (reference sequence). The CDR3 DNA follows: TGTGCCAGTAGTATGACTTGGACTGAAGCTTTCTTT. Amino acid sequence: CASSMTWTEAFF.

This clonotype was detected ten times or more. The chain has TRBV7-2 and TRBJ1-1, with a weak D call TRBD1 (5 bases). The germline V gene encodes CDR1 SGHTA and CDR2 FQGNSA. V lost 1 base to trimming and J lost 7 bases, with 10 bases between them. The CDR3 runs to 13 residues. CDR3 nucleotide sequence: TGTGCCAGCAGCTTAGTCGCGGGGGTTGAAGCTTTCTTT. Protein: CASSLVAGVEAFF.

The table lists this clonotype with a few counts. V and J are TRBV7-9 and TRBJ2-2; D possibly corresponds to TRBD2 (6 bases). Trimming pared 5 bases from V and 7 bases from J, leaving 17 bases between. Germline CDR1 reads SEHNR; CDR2 reads FQNEAQ (reference sequence). This CDR3 contains 15 residues. As DNA, the CDR3 is TGTGCCAGCAGCGCCTTGACTAGTACGGGCGGGGAGCTGTTTTTT. This codes for CASSALTSTGGELFF. Together with reference TRBV7-9 and TRBJ2-2, the CDR3 gives the full variable domain: DTGVSQNPRHKITKRGQNVTFRCDPISEHNRLYWYRQTLGQGPEFLTYFQNEAQLEKSRLLSDRFSAERPKGSFSTLEIQRTEQGDSAMYLCASSALTSTGGELFFGEGSRLTVL.

V and J are TRBV5-1 and TRBJ2-3, with a possible D match to TRBD1 (6 bases). The CDR3 sequence is 14 residues long. With 4 bases removed from V and 6 bases from J, the gap between germline ends came to 15 bases. Germline loops: CDR1 SGHRS, CDR2 YFSETQ. CDR3 region: CASSQRQGLDTQYF. The CDR3 nucleotides read TGCGCCAGCAGCCAGCGGCAGGGGTTGGATACGCAGTATTTT.

This clonotype has only a few counts. At one of its ends the junction is not consistent with the germline gene, which may arise from a read error. V and J are TRBV7-8 and TRBJ2-4; perhaps D is TRBD1 or TRBD2 (5 bases each). In germline, CDR1 is SGHVS, CDR2 FQNEAQ. CDR3 size: 11 residues. For the CDR3, the DNA is TGTGCCAGCAGTCGGGGCGGCATTAAGTACTTC. Amino acids: CASSRGGIKYF.

At least ten counts were recorded for this clonotype. This sequence joins TRBV15 and TRBJ2-7; TRBD1 matches at 7 bases. V was clipped by 0 bases and J by 5 bases; unmatched bases: 7. This CDR3 is built from 15 residues. Germline V gives CDR1 LNHNV, CDR2 YYDKDF (reference sequence). The CDR3 nucleotides read TGTGCCACCAGCAGAGACGTTGACAGGGCCCACGAGCAGTACTTC. Translation gives CATSRDVDRAHEQYF. Using reference TRBV15 and TRBJ2-7 for the parts outside the CDR3, the full variable domain is DAMVIQNPRYQVTQFGKPVTLSCSQTLNHNVMYWYQQKSSQAPKLLFHYYDKDFNNEADTPDNFQSRRPNTSFCFLDIRSPGLGDTAMYLCATSRDVDRAHEQYFGPGTRLTVT.

This clonotype was counted ten times or more. This sequence joins TRBV24-1 and TRBJ1-5; D is possibly TRBD1 (6 bases). Germline-derived CDR1 and CDR2 are KGHDR and SFDVKD. The CDR3 length is 16 residues. V lost 7 bases and J 5 bases, leaving 20 bases between the germline ends. The CDR3 sequence: CATSSRRAGVDQPQHF. The CDR3 DNA reads as TGTGCCACCAGCTCGCGCCGAGCAGGGGTTGATCAGCCCCAGCATTTT.

V and J are TRBV20-1 and TRBJ2-5, with TRBD2 matching over 10 bases. This CDR3 region has 16 residues. The trim removed 3 bases at V and 5 bases at J, leaving 12 bases unmatched. Germline V gives CDR1 DFQATT, CDR2 SNEGSKA (reference sequence). For the CDR3, the DNA is TGCAGTGCTAGTCTATTAGCGGGAGGAAGAATGGAGACCCAGTACTTC. It is translated as CSASLLAGGRMETQYF.

About this clonotype itself: This may be a read error: a much more frequent sequence differs by one nucleotide. The V call is TRBV28, the J call TRBJ2-5; a possible D gene is TRBD2 (6 bases). The CDR3 is 15 amino acids. The V end was cut by 4 bases, the J end by 2 bases, with 14 bases between. Germline assignment: CDR1 MDHEN and CDR2 SYDVKM. The CDR3 sequence is CASSSHVGRQETQYF. The CDR3 coding sequence is TGTGCCAGCAGTTCCCACGTCGGGAGACAAGAGACCCAGTACTTC.

In its sample, this clonotype was seen many times. J is TRBJ1-1 and V is TRBV11-3; D gene uncertain. Germline V lookup: CDR1 SGHNT, CDR2 YENEEA. V was shortened by 2 bases and J by 3 bases, with 7 bases between the two germline ends. This CDR3 is built from 13 residues. CDR3 DNA: TGTGCCAGCAGCTTATCTCCAGACACTGAAGCTTTCTTT. It translates to CASSLSPDTEAFF.

The chain employs TRBV29-1 and TRBJ2-2; 8 nucleotides align to TRBD2. The CDR3 runs 14 residues. Germline trimming cut 4 bases from V and 5 bases from J; bases unmatched to any gene: 6. CDR1 SQVTM and CDR2 ANQGSEA come from the germline V gene. The CDR3 DNA is TGCAGCGTTGTCTACGCGGGAGGAACCGGGGAGCTGTTTTTT. Translation: CSVVYAGGTGELFF.

Ten or more counts support this clonotype. V gene TRBV3-1 combines with J gene TRBJ1-6; no definite D call. Germline V gene sequence: CDR1 LGHDT, CDR2 YNNKEL (reference sequence). The V end lost 1 base, the J end lost 7 bases, and 8 bases lay between the germline ends. The CDR3 extends over 14 amino acids. In DNA form, the CDR3 reads TGTGCCAGCAGCCAAGCGGAACTGAATTCACCCCTCCACTTT. Residues: CASSQAELNSPLHF.

Many counts were recorded for this clonotype. V and J are TRBV12-3 or TRBV12-4 and TRBJ2-5, with 11 bases fitting TRBD2. V dropped 7 bases and J dropped 5; count of bases not matched to a gene: 12. This CDR3 is 16 amino acids long. For the CDR3, the DNA is TGTGCCAGCACCCTACTAGCGGGAGTACCCGGGGAGACCCAGTACTTC. Encoded protein: CASTLLAGVPGETQYF.

This clonotype was seen ten or more times. V usage is TRBV12-3 or TRBV12-4 and J usage is TRBJ1-1, with TRBD1 matching over 7 bases. J lost 2 bases, V lost 5 bases, and 5 bases had no gene match. This CDR3 has 14 residues. For the CDR3, the DNA is TGTGCCAGCAGTGGCAGGGGGTATAACACTGAAGCTTTCTTT. This encodes CASSGRGYNTEAFF.

This clonotype has at least ten counts. V gene TRBV5-1 combines with J gene TRBJ1-1; TRBD1 might be the D (5 bases). Deletions cut 2 bases from V and 0 bases from J, with 20 bases between. The CDR3 is 18 amino acids. Looked up from germline, CDR1 is SGHRS and CDR2 is YFSETQ. The CDR3 coding sequence is TGCGCCAGCAGCTTTCCCAACGACACAATGGGGCTGAACACTGAAGCTTTCTTT. Protein: CASSFPNDTMGLNTEAFF.

This clonotype was counted once. The chain recombines TRBV2 with TRBJ1-1; D gene uncertain. The CDR3 spans 13 residues. Germline values: CDR1 SNHLY, CDR2 FYNNEI. V dropped 4 bases and J dropped 1 base, with 7 bases sitting between them. CDR3 nucleotide sequence: TGTGCCAGCAGTGGACTAGAGAACACTGAAGCTTTCTTT. Protein product: CASSGLENTEAFF.

This chain uses TRBV12-3 or TRBV12-4 with TRBJ1-5; D gene unclear. The V end lost 6 bases, the J end lost 2 bases, and 8 bases lay between the germline ends. The CDR3 extends over 13 amino acids. The CDR3 bases are TGTGCCAGCAGCTCCGTTGGCAATCAGCCCCAGCATTTT. Its translation: CASSSVGNQPQHF.

This clonotype has ten or more counts. The CDR3 loop is CASSSMGRSDEQYF. The DNA for the CDR3 is TGTGCCAGCAGTTCCATGGGGAGATCAGACGAGCAGTACTTC. The V and J genes are TRBV27 and TRBJ2-7, with D possibly matching TRBD2 (5 bases). The germline gives CDR1 MNHEY, CDR2 SMNVEV (reference sequence). Trimming stripped 4 bases from V and 5 bases from J, with 15 bases between. The CDR3 sequence is 14 residues long.

In this sample, this clonotype turned up a few times. This chain uses TRBV5-1 with TRBJ2-5; 7 bases line up with TRBD2. V gave up 2 bases and J gave up 2 bases; unmatched junction bases: 6. This CDR3 has 15 residues. Germline CDR1 SGHRS, CDR2 YFSETQ. CDR3 nucleotide sequence: TGCGCCAGCAGCTTTAGGACGGGAGGACAAGAGACCCAGTACTTC. Its translation is CASSFRTGGQETQYF.

V is TRBV9 and J is TRBJ1-3; unclear D gene. The CDR3 runs to 16 residues. Germline assignment: CDR1 SGDLS and CDR2 YYNGEE. V gave up 2 bases and J gave up 0 bases, with 12 bases separating them. CDR3 DNA: TGTGCCAGCAGCGTTTTAGGCCGACGCTCTGGAAACACCATATATTTT. Amino acid sequence: CASSVLGRRSGNTIYF.

This chain links TRBV13 with TRBJ2-5; possibly TRBD2 for D (7 bases). The germline V gene encodes CDR1 PRHDT and CDR2 FYEKMQ (reference sequence). This CDR3 is 17 amino acids long. Trimming stripped 5 bases from V and 2 bases from J, with 21 bases between. CDR3 nucleotide sequence: TGTGCCAGCAGCCCTCAAAAGGAGGGGGGGCCGCAAGAGACCCAGTACTTC. As protein: CASSPQKEGGPQETQYF.

This clonotype occurred many times. The chain uses TRBV6-1 and TRBJ1-2, with 7 positions matching TRBD1. Unmatched junction bases numbered 7, after V lost 1 base and J lost 8 bases. The CDR3 consists of 14 residues. Germline assignment: CDR1 MNHNS and CDR2 SASEGT. This CDR3 is CASSEGPTGLGYTF. The CDR3 nucleotides read TGTGCCAGCAGTGAAGGTCCGACAGGGCTCGGCTACACCTTC.

This clonotype was observed many times. The chain uses TRBV29-1 and TRBJ1-5; tentatively, D is TRBD1 (6 bases). Germline V gene sequence: CDR1 SQVTM, CDR2 ANQGSEA. The CDR3 runs 15 residues. The V end lost 5 bases, the J end lost 3 bases, and 17 bases lay between the germline ends. This CDR3 is CSVSPGRGSNQPQHF. The CDR3 region has the DNA TGCAGCGTTAGCCCCGGCAGGGGATCCAATCAGCCCCAGCATTTT.

This clonotype was detected many times. The CDR3 spells CASSPTGQVVGNQPQHF. DNA of the CDR3: TGTGCCAGCAGTCCTACCGGACAGGTTGTTGGCAATCAGCCCCAGCATTTT. V and J are TRBV12-3 or TRBV12-4 and TRBJ1-5, with 7 bases lining up with TRBD1. V lost 5 bases and J lost 2; bases outside the gene matches: 12. This CDR3 is built from 17 residues.

The chain employs TRBV6-1 and TRBJ1-6; D gene ambiguous. The CDR3 is 16 amino acids. Germline values: CDR1 MNHNS, CDR2 SASEGT. V was cut by 5 bases and J by 1 base, with 12 bases left in between. As DNA, the CDR3 is TGTGCCAGCAGTCCCTCTGGAGAGTCCTATAATTCACCCCTCCACTTT. It specifies CASSPSGESYNSPLHF.

There are many counts of this clonotype. The chain combines TRBV7-9 with TRBJ2-5; the match to TRBD1 covers 7 bases. J gave up 2 bases and V 1 base, and 4 bases lay outside the gene matches. The CDR3 sequence is 15 residues long. Germline V gene sequence: CDR1 SEHNR, CDR2 FQNEAQ (reference sequence). This CDR3 reads CASSLVQGDQETQYF. The CDR3 DNA follows: TGTGCCAGCAGCTTAGTCCAGGGGGATCAAGAGACCCAGTACTTC. Combining the CDR3 with reference TRBV7-9 and TRBJ2-5 gives the whole variable domain DTGVSQNPRHKITKRGQNVTFRCDPISEHNRLYWYRQTLGQGPEFLTYFQNEAQLEKSRLLSDRFSAERPKGSFSTLEIQRTEQGDSAMYLCASSLVQGDQETQYFGPGTRLLVL.